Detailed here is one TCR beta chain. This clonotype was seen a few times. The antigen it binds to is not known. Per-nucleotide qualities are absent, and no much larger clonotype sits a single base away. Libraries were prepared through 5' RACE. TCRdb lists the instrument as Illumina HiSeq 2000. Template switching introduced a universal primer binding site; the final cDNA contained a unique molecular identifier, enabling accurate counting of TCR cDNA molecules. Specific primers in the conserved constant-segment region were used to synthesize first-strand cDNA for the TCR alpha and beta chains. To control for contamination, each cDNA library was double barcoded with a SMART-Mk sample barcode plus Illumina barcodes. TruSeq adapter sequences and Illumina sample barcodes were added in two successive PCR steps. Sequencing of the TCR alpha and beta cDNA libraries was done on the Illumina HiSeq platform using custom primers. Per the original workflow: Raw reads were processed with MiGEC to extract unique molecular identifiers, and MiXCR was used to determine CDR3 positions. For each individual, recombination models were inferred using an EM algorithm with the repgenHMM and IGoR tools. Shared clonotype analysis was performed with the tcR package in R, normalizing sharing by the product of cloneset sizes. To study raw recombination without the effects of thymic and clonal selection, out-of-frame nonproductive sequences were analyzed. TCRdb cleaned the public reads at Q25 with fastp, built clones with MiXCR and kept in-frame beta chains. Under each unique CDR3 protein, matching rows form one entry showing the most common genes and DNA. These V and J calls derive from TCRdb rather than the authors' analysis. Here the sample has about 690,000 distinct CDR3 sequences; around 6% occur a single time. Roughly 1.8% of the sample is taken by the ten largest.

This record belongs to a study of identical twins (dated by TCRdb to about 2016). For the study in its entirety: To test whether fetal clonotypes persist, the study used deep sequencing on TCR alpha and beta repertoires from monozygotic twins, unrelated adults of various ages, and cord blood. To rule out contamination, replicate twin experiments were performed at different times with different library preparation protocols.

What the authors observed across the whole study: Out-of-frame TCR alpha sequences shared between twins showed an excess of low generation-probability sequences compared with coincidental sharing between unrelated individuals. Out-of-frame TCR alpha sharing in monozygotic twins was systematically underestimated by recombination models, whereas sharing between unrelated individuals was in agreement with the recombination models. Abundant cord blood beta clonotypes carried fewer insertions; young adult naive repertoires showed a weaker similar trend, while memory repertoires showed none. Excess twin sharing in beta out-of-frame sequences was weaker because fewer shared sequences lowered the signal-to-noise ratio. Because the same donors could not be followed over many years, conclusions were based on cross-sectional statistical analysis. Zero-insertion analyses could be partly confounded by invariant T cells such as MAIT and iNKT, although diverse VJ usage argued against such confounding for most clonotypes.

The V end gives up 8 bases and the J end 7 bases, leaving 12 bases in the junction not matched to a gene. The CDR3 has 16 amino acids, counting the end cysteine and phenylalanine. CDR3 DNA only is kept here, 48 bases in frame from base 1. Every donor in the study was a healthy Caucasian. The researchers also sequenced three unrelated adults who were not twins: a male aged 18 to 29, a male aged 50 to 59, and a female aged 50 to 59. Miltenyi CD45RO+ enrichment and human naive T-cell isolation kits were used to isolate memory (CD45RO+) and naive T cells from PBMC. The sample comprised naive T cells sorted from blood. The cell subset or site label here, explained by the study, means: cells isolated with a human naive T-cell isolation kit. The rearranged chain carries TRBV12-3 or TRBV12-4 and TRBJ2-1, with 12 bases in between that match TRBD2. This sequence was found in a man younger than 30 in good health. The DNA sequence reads TGTGCCAGCCACCCCCCGCGGACTAGCGGGATTAATGAGCAGTTCTTC. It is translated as CASHPPRTSGINEQFF.